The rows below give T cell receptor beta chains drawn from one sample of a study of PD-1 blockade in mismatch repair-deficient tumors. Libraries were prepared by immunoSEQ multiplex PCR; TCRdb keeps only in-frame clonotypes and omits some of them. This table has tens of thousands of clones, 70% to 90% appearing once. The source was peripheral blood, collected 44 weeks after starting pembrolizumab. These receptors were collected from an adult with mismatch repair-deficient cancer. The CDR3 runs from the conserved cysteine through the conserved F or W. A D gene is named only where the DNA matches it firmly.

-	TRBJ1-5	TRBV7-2	TGTGCCAGCAGCTTATCTTGGGGGAGGAATCAGCCCCAGCATTTT	CASSLSWGRNQPQHF
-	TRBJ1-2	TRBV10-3	TGTGCCATCAGCCCCCAGGGAGCTAACTATGGCTACACCTTC	CAISPQGANYGYTF
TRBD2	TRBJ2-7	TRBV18	TGTGCCAGCTCACTGGGACTAGCGGGCGACTTCTACGAGCAGTACTTC	CASSLGLAGDFYEQYF
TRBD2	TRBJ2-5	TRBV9	TGTGCCAGCAGCGTAGTCACTAGCGGGGGGGAGACCCAGTACTTC	CASSVVTSGGETQYF
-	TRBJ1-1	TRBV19	TGTGCCAGTCTCCTCCGGGACAAGGGTGAAGCTTTCTTT	CASLLRDKGEAFF
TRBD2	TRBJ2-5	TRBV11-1	TGTGCCAGCAGCTCTAGCGGGAGGGCCCTGGAGACCCAGTACTTC	CASSSSGRALETQYF
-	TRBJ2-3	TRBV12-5	TGTGCTACATCACGGGGCGGCGCAGATACGCAGTATTTT	CATSRGGADTQYF
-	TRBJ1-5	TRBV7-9	TGTGCCAGCAGCTTAGGCGGCAACAATCAGCCCCAGCATTTT	CASSLGGNNQPQHF
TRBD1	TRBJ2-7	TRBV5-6	TGTGCCAGCAGCTCGGGGCCGACAGGGGCCTACGAGCAGTACTTC	CASSSGPTGAYEQYF
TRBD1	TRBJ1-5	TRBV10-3	TGTGCCATCAGAGAAACAGGGGTGGGTCAGCCCCAGCATTTT	CAIRETGVGQPQHF
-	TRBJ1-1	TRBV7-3	TGTGCCAGCAGCTTAACCGGCAGGGCCAGAGTGGCTTTCTTT	CASSLTGRARVAFF
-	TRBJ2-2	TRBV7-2	TGTGCCAGCACCTACAGACCCGGGACAAAACGGTCCGGGGAGCTGTTTTTT	CASTYRPGTKRSGELFF
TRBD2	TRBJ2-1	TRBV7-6	TGTGCCAGCAGCTTAGACTCTAGCGGGAGGCACTACAATGAGCAGTTCTTC	CASSLDSSGRHYNEQFF
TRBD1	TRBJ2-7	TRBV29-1	TGCAGCGTTGAAGATAATAGGGGTCGGACAGGCCACTACGAGCAGTACTTC	CSVEDNRGRTGHYEQYF